The source of this TCR beta chain is a study of T-cell reconstitution after alpha-beta-depleted transplantation in children. Study-wide points: For some patients, TCRbeta diversity was high at day 60 because of recipient T cells and thymic progenitors that survived. Where alpha-beta T cells came from about two months after transplant was reportedly several hundred expanded graft clones. Most T-cell counts and diversity one year after the transplant came from T cells that were newly produced.

Germline-derived CDR1 and CDR2 are SGHAT and FQNNGV. This CDR3 is built from 12 residues. The V gene lost 5 bases and the J gene lost 5 bases, with 7 bases spanning the gap. This clonotype was observed a few times. Its antigen is not identified. The TCRbeta library incorporated unique molecular identifiers. TCRdb re-called the PCR reads with MiXCR, one entry per CDR3 protein. The sample carries 780,000 or so distinct CDR3 sequences, approximately 15% recorded once. The specimen was PBMCs, mostly from graft donor cells, collected 360 days after TCRalphabeta/CD19-depleted stem cell transplant. This sequence joins TRBV11-2 and TRBJ2-4; possibly TRBD1 for D (6 bases). The TCR was taken from a male patient aged 10-17 years who had a stem cell transplant for acute lymphoblastic leukemia, so the T cells may come from the graft donor. The CDR3 loop is CASSEGENIQYF. The CDR3 DNA reads as TGTGCCAGCAGCGAGGGGGAAAACATTCAGTACTTC. The entire variable domain, with the rest obtained from reference TRBV11-2 and TRBJ2-4, is as follows: EAGVAQSPRYKIIEKRQSVAFWCNPISGHATLYWYQQILGQGPKLLIQFQNNGVVDDSQLPKDRFSAERLKGVDSTLKIQPAKLEDSAVYLCASSEGENIQYFGAGTRLSVL.